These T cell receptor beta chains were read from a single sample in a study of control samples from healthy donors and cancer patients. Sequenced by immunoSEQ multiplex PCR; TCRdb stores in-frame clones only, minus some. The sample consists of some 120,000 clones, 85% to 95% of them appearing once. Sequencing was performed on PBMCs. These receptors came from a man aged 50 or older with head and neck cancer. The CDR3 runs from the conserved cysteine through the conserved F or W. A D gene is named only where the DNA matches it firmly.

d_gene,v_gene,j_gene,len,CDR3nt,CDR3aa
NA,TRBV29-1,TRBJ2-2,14,TGCAGCGTGGCCGGGACATCCGTCACCGGGGAGCTGTTTTTT,CSVAGTSVTGELFF
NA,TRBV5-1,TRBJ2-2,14,TGCGCCAGCAGCTTGTGGGGTAACACCGGGGAGCTGTTTTTT,CASSLWGNTGELFF
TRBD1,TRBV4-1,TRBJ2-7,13,TGCGCCAGCAGCCAAGTGGACAGGCACGAGCAGTACTTC,CASSQVDRHEQYF
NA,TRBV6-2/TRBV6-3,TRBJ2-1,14,TGTGCCAGCAGTTCATGGGGGGGGCAAAATGAGCAGTTCTTC,CASSSWGGQNEQFF
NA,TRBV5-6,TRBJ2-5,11,TGTGCCAGCAGCTTTAGGGAGACCCAGTACTTC,CASSFRETQYF
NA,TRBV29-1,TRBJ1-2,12,TGCAGCGTTGGGGGACCAAGCTATGGCTACACCTTC,CSVGGPSYGYTF
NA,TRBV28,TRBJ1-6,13,TGTGCCAGCAGTTACCCATCCAATTCACCCCTCCACTTT,CASSYPSNSPLHF
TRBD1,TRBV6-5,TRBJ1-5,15,TGTGCCAGCACCCTTGACAGGGATGGTTCTCAGCCCCAGCATTTT,CASTLDRDGSQPQHF
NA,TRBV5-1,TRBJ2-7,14,TGCGCCAGCAGCTATCAGGGGTCATGGGGCGAGCAGTACTTC,CASSYQGSWGEQYF
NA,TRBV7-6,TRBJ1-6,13,TGTGCCAGCAGCTCGGGGGTCATGCCACCCCTCCATTTT,CASSSGVMPPLHF